The 23 T cell receptor beta chains below all came from one sample that was sequenced in a study of blood T cell repertoires in COVID-19. Profiling relied on immunoSEQ multiplex PCR, and the TCRdb table lists in-frame clones only, not all of them. The table includes approximately 190,000 clones, around 80% detected once. Sequences were obtained from peripheral blood. These TCRs come from a human donor in a cohort sampled during active COVID-19.

This clone was recorded once. This chain links TRBV7-9 with TRBJ1-2, with TRBD1 identical over 8 bases. Trimming took 1 base from V and 4 from J; bases not matched to a gene: 5. This CDR3 is 15 amino acids long. The germline gives CDR1 SEHNR, CDR2 FQNEAQ (reference sequence). CDR3 nucleotides: TGTGCCAGCAGCTTAGATATAACAGGGGGCTATGGCTACACCTTC. Its protein is CASSLDITGGYGYTF.

This clone was seen only once. The chain combines TRBV9 with TRBJ2-2; weak D call: TRBD1 (6 bases). Germline V gene sequence: CDR1 SGDLS, CDR2 YYNGEE. There are 14 residues in the CDR3. Trimming took 2 bases from V and 7 from J, leaving 12 bases between them. CDR3 in amino acids: CASSVSPDSGELFF. Here the CDR3 DNA reads TGTGCCAGCAGCGTGTCCCCGGACAGCGGGGAGCTGTTTTTT.

This clone was seen only once. The CDR3 DNA reads TGTGCCTCCCTAGAGGGGGAAGGAAACACCATATATTTT. The encoded protein is CASLEGEGNTIYF. The chain employs TRBV10-3 and TRBJ1-3; D is possibly TRBD1 (6 bases). Germline V lookup: CDR1 ENHRY, CDR2 SYGVKD. V lost 11 bases and J lost 4, with 15 bases in between. This CDR3 contains 13 residues.

The chain carries TRBV18 and TRBJ1-1, with D tentatively TRBD1 (6 bases). V was trimmed by 5 bases and J by 12 bases, leaving 13 bases between them. Germline CDR1 reads KGHSH; CDR2 reads LQKENI. CDR3 length: 11 residues. DNA for the CDR3: TGTGCCAGCTCATCACGGGGGCAGTCTTTCTTT. It specifies CASSSRGQSFF.

This clone turned up a few times. The chain uses TRBV11-2 and TRBJ2-5, with TRBD2 matching over 10 bases. This CDR3 has 17 residues. Germline values: CDR1 SGHAT, CDR2 FQNNGV. The junction had 9 bases not matched to a gene; V was cut back by 0 bases and J by 5 bases. The CDR3 protein is CASSLESGGAFGETQYF. DNA for the CDR3: TGTGCCAGCAGCTTAGAAAGCGGGGGGGCTTTTGGTGAGACCCAGTACTTC.

This CDR3 is CASSLNRRLKTQYF. The CDR3 DNA sequence: TGTGCCAGCAGCTTAAACAGGAGATTGAAGACCCAGTACTTC. V gene TRBV5-6 combines with J gene TRBJ2-5; possible D gene TRBD1, 5 bases. V was shortened by 2 bases and J by 6 bases, with 14 bases between the two germline ends. This CDR3 contains 14 residues. The germline gives CDR1 SGHDT, CDR2 YYEEEE. Filled out from reference TRBV5-6 and TRBJ2-5, the complete variable domain reads DAGVTQSPTHLIKTRGQQVTLRCSPKSGHDTVSWYQQALGQGPQFIFQYYEEEERQRGNFPDRFSGHQFPNYSSELNVNALLLGDSALYLCASSLNRRLKTQYFGPGTRLLVL.

This clone was recorded at least ten times. V gene TRBV5-1 combines with J gene TRBJ1-1; TRBD1 matches at 8 bases. V gave up 2 bases and J gave up 5 bases; unmatched junction bases: 17. Germline values: CDR1 SGHRS, CDR2 YFSETQ. The CDR3 is 18 residues long. The CDR3 sequence is CASSFSLRTGRSGTEAFF. The CDR3, as DNA: TGCGCCAGCAGCTTCTCGCTTAGGACAGGGCGATCAGGAACTGAAGCTTTCTTT.

The chain recombines TRBV6-5 with TRBJ1-4, with 9 bases matching TRBD1. The CDR3 is 13 amino acids. The J segment lost 8 bases and the V segment lost 6 bases, leaving 4 bases of the junction unmatched. Germline V gene sequence: CDR1 MNHEY, CDR2 SVGAGI. This CDR3 reads CASRGTGREKLFF. Written as DNA, the CDR3 is TGTGCCAGCAGGGGGACAGGGAGGGAAAAACTGTTTTTT.

This chain uses TRBV12-2 with TRBJ2-7; the D call in the table, TRBD1, was not verified against the DNA. TRBV12-2 is shown as a pseudogene. There are 13 residues in the CDR3. The CDR3 nucleotides are TGTGCAAGTCGCTTTAATACACACTACGAGCAGTACGTC. It is translated as CASRFNTHYEQYV.

This clone was observed a single time. V is TRBV10-3 and J is TRBJ2-3; tentatively, D is TRBD1 (5 bases). The germline gives CDR1 ENHRY, CDR2 SYGVKD. This CDR3 spans 14 amino acids. Deletions cut 4 bases from V and 0 bases from J, with 8 bases between. As DNA, the CDR3 is TGTGCCATCAGTGGGGGCGGTAGCACAGATACGCAGTATTTT. Translating it yields CAISGGGSTDTQYF.

The V gene is TRBV13, the J gene TRBJ2-6, with 9 bases lining up with TRBD2. The trim removed 4 bases at V and 1 base at J, leaving 2 bases unmatched. Germline CDR1 is PRHDT and CDR2 is FYEKMQ (reference sequence). The CDR3 length is 16 residues. CDR3 bases: TGTGCCAGCAGCTACGCGGGGGGGTCTGGGGCCAACGTCCTGACTTTC. Its translation is CASSYAGGSGANVLTF.

This clone was observed a single time. The chain joins TRBV6-5 to TRBJ1-5; weak D call: TRBD1 (5 bases). Between the trimmed V and J ends, which lost 7 bases and 5 bases, there was a span of 15 bases. CDR1 MNHEY and CDR2 SVGAGI come from the germline V gene. CDR3 length equals 14 residues. CDR3 in amino acids: CASTGGGVYQPQHF. In DNA, the CDR3 is TGTGCCAGCACGGGGGGAGGTGTGTATCAGCCCCAGCATTTT.

The chain links TRBV6-5 to TRBJ1-2, with a tentative D call TRBD1 (6 bases). Germline assignment: CDR1 MNHEY and CDR2 SVGAGI. The V gene lost 5 bases and the J gene lost 4 bases, with 11 bases spanning the gap. The CDR3 spans 13 residues. The DNA for the CDR3 is TGTGCCAGCAGTACAGGGTCAGTCTATGGCTACACCTTC. This sequence encodes CASSTGSVYGYTF.

The chain carries TRBV10-2 and TRBJ1-5; D is uncertain. V was trimmed by 7 bases and J by 6 bases, leaving 13 bases between them. Germline loops: CDR1 WSHSY, CDR2 SAAADI. The CDR3 sequence is 13 residues long. As DNA, the CDR3 is TGCGCCAGCACTATCGGGTCGGGTCAGCCCCAGCATTTT. Translated, it gives CASTIGSGQPQHF.

This clone has a handful of counts. The chain links TRBV4-2 to TRBJ2-4, with 8 bases aligning to TRBD1. The CDR3 totals 16 residues. Germline V CDR1 and CDR2: LGHNA, YNFKEQ. V was pared by 0 bases and J by 13 bases, with 14 bases of the junction left unmatched. The CDR3 here is CASSQDLGQGINVQYF. For the CDR3, the DNA is TGTGCCAGCAGCCAAGATTTAGGACAGGGAATTAACGTACAGTACTTC.

The genes are TRBV29-1 and TRBJ2-3, with TRBD1 as a possible D gene (6 bases). The V end lost 2 bases, the J end lost 1 base, and 7 bases lay between the germline ends. The V gene's germline CDR1 is SQVTM and CDR2 ANQGSEA. This CDR3 spans 13 amino acids. Written as DNA, the CDR3 is TGCAGCGTTGAATGGACAGGCACAGATACGCAGTATTTT. Translation gives CSVEWTGTDTQYF.

The chain uses TRBV30 and TRBJ1-2; 7 bases match TRBD1. With 2 bases clipped from V and 2 bases from J, the junction kept 5 bases outside the gene matches. There are 14 residues in the CDR3. From germline, CDR1 is GTSNPN and CDR2 SVGIG (reference sequence). For the CDR3, the DNA is TGTGCCTGGAGTTTTGGACAGGAAAACTATGGCTACACCTTC. Its translation is CAWSFGQENYGYTF.

The V gene is TRBV20-1, the J gene TRBJ2-1; TRBD2 matches 8 bases. Trimming at V came to 3 bases and at J to 9 bases, leaving 7 bases not matched to a gene. This CDR3 has 13 amino acids. CDR1 is DFQATT and CDR2 is SNEGSKA in the germline V gene (reference sequence). CDR3 in DNA: TGCAGTGCTAGTTCCGGGGGGGCCGGTGAGCAGTTCTTC. The encoded protein is CSASSGGAGEQFF.

Notes on this clone: One end of the junction does not line up with germline, which may come from a read error. This chain links TRBV12-5 with TRBJ2-3; possible D gene TRBD1, 5 bases. Per germline, CDR1 LGHNT and CDR2 FRNRAP. The CDR3 is 13 amino acids. CDR3 protein: CASGLPLTGTQYF. Here the CDR3 DNA reads TGTGCTAGTGGTTTGCCTTTAACAGGTACGCAGTATTTT.

The genes are TRBV7-2 and TRBJ1-2; D gene ambiguous. The CDR3 runs to 11 residues. Germline V gene data show CDR1 as SGHTA and CDR2 as FQGNSA. V was cut by 3 bases and J by 7 bases, with 6 bases left in between. CDR3 coding DNA: TGTGCCAGCAGCTTCTCGGGTGGCTACACCTTC. It yields the protein CASSFSGGYTF. Supplemented by reference TRBV7-2 and TRBJ1-2, the full variable domain reads GAGVSQSPSNKVTEKGKDVELRCDPISGHTALYWYRQSLGQGLEFLIYFQGNSAPDKSGLPSDRFSAERTGGSVSTLTIQRTQQEDSAVYLCASSFSGGYTFGSGTRLTVV.

The rearrangement links TRBV4-1 to TRBJ2-6; a possible D gene is TRBD1 (5 bases). Germline V gene sequence: CDR1 MGHRA, CDR2 YSYEKL. The CDR3 extends over 15 amino acids. V shed 1 base and J shed 2 bases, with 6 bases lying between them. The CDR3 bases are TGCGCCAGCAGCCAAGGGACAACTGGGGCCAACGTCCTGACTTTC. It is translated as CASSQGTTGANVLTF.

The DNA for the CDR3 is TGCGCCAGCAGCTCTGGGGGGGAAGGTTACACCTTC. Translating gives CASSSGGEGYTF. This chain joins TRBV5-1 and TRBJ1-2; possibly TRBD1 for D (5 bases). This CDR3 region has 12 residues. From germline, CDR1 is SGHRS and CDR2 YFSETQ. Trimming took 3 bases from V and 11 from J, leaving 14 bases between them.

The rearrangement links TRBV29-1 to TRBJ2-5; 8 bases match TRBD1. The CDR3 runs to 14 residues. V lost 4 bases, J lost 6 bases, and 10 bases stayed unmatched. The V gene's germline CDR1 is SQVTM and CDR2 ANQGSEA. The CDR3 bases are TGCAGCGTTGCGGACAGGGCTAGGGTGAAGACCCAGTACTTC. The encoded protein is CSVADRARVKTQYF.